The clone carrying this TCR beta chain appeared a single time. The data were obtained in a study of blood T cells in healthy people across ages. Per the germline V gene, CDR1 is DFQATT and CDR2 is SNEGSKA (reference sequence). The CDR3 spans 13 residues. With V trimmed by 5 bases and J by 8 bases, 10 bases remained unmatched. Through a sample-barcoded 5' primer and a J-beta primer mix, a second PCR was run for roughly 7 to 11 cycles. TCRdb ran MiXCR on the 5' RACE reads and lists one entry per CDR3 protein. The data show around 1.5 million distinct CDR3 sequences, 55% to 75% seen once. V and J are TRBV20-1 and TRBJ1-2; 8 bases agree with TRBD1. The source of this sequence is a man younger than 35 in good health. The sequenced material came from blood. The CDR3 sequence is CSAPDPGGRGYTF. The CDR3 nucleotides are TGCAGTGCTCCCGATCCAGGGGGCAGGGGCTACACCTTC.